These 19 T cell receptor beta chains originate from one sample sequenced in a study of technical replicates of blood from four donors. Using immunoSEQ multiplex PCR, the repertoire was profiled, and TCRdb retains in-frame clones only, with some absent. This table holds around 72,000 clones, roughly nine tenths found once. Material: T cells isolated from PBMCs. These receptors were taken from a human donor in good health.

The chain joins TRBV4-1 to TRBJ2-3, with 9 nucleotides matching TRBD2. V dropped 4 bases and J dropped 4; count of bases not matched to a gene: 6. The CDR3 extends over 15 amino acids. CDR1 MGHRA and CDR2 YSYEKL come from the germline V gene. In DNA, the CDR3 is TGCGCCAGCAGCCCGCTAGCGGGATCCCCAGATACGCAGTATTTT. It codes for CASSPLAGSPDTQYF.

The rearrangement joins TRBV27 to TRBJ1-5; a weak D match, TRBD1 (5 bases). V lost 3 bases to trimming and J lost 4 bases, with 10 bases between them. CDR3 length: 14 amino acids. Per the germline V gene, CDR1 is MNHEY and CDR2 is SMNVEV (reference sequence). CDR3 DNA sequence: TGTGCCAGCAGTTTTCGGCAGGGTAATCAGCCCCAGCATTTT. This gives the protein CASSFRQGNQPQHF.

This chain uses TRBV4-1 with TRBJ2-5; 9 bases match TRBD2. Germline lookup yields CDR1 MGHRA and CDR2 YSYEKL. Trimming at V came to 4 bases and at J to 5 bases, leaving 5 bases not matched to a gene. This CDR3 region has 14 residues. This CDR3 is CASSLAGDGETQYF. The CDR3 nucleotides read TGCGCCAGCAGCCTAGCGGGAGATGGGGAGACCCAGTACTTC.

In DNA form, the CDR3 reads TGTGCCTGGGGGAGGACTCTAAGCACAGATACGCAGTATTTT. Translating it yields CAWGRTLSTDTQYF. This sequence joins TRBV30 and TRBJ2-3; D perhaps matches TRBD2 (6 bases). The CDR3 covers 14 residues. Germline assignment: CDR1 GTSNPN and CDR2 SVGIG (reference sequence). The ends were cut back, 5 bases at V and 0 bases at J, with 12 bases in the middle.

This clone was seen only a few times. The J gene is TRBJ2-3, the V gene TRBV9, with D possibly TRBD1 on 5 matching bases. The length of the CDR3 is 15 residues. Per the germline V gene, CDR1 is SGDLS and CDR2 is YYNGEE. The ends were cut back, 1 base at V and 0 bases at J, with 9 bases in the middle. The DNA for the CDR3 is TGTGCCAGCAGCGTACGCCCAGGGAGCACAGATACGCAGTATTTT. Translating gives CASSVRPGSTDTQYF.

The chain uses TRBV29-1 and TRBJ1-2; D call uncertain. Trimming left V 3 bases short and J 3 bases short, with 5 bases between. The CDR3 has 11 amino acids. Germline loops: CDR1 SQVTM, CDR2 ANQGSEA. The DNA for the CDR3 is TGCAGCGTTGAGGCGGACTATGGCTACACCTTC. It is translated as CSVEADYGYTF.

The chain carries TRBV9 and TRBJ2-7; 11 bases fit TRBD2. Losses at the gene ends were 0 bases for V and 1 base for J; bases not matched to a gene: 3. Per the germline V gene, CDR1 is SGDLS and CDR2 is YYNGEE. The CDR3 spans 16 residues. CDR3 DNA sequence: TGTGCCAGCAGCGTAGAGGGACTAGCGGCGTCCTACGAGCAGTACTTC. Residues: CASSVEGLAASYEQYF. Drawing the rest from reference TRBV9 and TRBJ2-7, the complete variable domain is DSGVTQTPKHLITATGQRVTLRCSPRSGDLSVYWYQQSLDQGLQFLIQYYNGEERAKGNILERFSAQQFPDLHSELNLSSLELGDSALYFCASSVEGLAASYEQYFGPGTRLTVT.

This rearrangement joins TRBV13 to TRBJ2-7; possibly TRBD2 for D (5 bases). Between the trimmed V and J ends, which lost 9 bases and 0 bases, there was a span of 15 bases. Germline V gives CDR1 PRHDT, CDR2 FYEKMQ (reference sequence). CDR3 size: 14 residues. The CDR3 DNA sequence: TGTGCCAGTTCTAGACGGAGGCTCTCCTACGAGCAGTACTTC. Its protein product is CASSRRRLSYEQYF.

The DNA for the CDR3 is TGTGCCAGCAGCTTAGTTTTTAGCGGGAGCGGGGAGCTGTTTTTT. Translation gives CASSLVFSGSGELFF. The chain is built from TRBV11-2 and TRBJ2-2; TRBD2 matches at 9 bases. V shed 1 base, J shed 7 bases, and the junction held 4 bases outside the gene matches. This CDR3 spans 15 amino acids. In germline, CDR1 is SGHAT, CDR2 FQNNGV.

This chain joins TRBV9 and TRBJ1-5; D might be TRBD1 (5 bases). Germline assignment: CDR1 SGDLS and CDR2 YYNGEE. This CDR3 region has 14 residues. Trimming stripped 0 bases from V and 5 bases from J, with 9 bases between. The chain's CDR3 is CASSVGGVDQPQHF. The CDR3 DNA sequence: TGTGCCAGCAGCGTAGGGGGCGTCGATCAGCCCCAGCATTTT. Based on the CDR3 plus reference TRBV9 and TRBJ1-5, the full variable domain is DSGVTQTPKHLITATGQRVTLRCSPRSGDLSVYWYQQSLDQGLQFLIQYYNGEERAKGNILERFSAQQFPDLHSELNLSSLELGDSALYFCASSVGGVDQPQHFGDGTRLSIL.

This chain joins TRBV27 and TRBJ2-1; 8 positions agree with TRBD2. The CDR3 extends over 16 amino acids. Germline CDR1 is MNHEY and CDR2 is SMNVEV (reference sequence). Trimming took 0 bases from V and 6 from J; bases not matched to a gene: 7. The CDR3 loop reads CASSLSAGERGNEQFF. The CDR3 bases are TGTGCCAGCAGTTTATCAGCGGGAGAAAGAGGCAATGAGCAGTTCTTC.

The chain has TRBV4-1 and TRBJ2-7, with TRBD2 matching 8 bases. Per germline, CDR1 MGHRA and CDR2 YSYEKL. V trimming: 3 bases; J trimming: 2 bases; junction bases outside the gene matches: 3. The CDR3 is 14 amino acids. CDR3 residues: CASSQPGLAYEQYF. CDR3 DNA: TGCGCCAGCAGCCAGCCGGGACTAGCCTACGAGCAGTACTTC.

The CDR3 sequence: CASSYSEGQGYEQYF. CDR3 DNA sequence: TGTGCCAGCAGTTACTCGGAGGGACAGGGTTACGAGCAGTACTTC. This chain joins TRBV6-5 and TRBJ2-7, with 9 bases lining up with TRBD1. Germline values: CDR1 MNHEY, CDR2 SVGAGI. Trimming cost V 0 bases and J 4 bases; bases outside gene matches: 4. The CDR3 has 15 amino acids.

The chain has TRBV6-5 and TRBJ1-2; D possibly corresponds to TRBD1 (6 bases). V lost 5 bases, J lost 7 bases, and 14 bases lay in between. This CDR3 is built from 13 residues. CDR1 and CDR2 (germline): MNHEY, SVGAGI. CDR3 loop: CASSTGQLAGYTF. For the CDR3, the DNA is TGTGCCAGCAGTACTGGACAGCTCGCTGGCTACACCTTC.

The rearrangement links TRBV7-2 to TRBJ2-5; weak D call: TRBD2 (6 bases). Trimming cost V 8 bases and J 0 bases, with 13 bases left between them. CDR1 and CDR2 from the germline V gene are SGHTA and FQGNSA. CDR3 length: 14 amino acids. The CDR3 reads CASLGGGYQETQYF. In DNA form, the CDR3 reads TGTGCCAGCTTGGGGGGAGGTTACCAAGAGACCCAGTACTTC.

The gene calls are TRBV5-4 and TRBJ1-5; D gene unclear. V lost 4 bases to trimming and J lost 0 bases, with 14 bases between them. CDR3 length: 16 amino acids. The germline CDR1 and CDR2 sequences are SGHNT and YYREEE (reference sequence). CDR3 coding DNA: TGTGCCAGCAGCCCCCCACAGAGGGATAGCAATCAGCCCCAGCATTTT. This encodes CASSPPQRDSNQPQHF.

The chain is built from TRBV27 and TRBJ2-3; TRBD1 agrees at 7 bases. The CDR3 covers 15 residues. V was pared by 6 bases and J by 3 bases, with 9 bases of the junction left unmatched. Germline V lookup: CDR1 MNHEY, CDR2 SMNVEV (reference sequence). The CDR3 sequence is CASRWAGTATDTQYF. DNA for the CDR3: TGTGCCAGCAGGTGGGCCGGGACAGCAACAGATACGCAGTATTTT.

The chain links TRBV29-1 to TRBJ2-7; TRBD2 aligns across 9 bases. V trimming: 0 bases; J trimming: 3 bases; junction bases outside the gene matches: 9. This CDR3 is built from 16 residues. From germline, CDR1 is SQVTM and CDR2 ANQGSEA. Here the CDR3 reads CSVEDLVSGSGYEQYF. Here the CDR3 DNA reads TGCAGCGTTGAAGATCTGGTTAGCGGGAGTGGCTACGAGCAGTACTTC.

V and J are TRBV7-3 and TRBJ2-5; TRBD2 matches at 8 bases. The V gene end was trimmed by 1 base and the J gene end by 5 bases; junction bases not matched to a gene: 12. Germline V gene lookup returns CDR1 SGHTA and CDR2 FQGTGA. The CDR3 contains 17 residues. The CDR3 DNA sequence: TGTGCCAGCAGCTTAAACAGACTTAGCGGGGACGATGAGACCCAGTACTTC. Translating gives CASSLNRLSGDDETQYF.